Presented here are 20 T cell receptor beta chains from one specimen sequenced in a study of cytomegalovirus exposure and HLA in healthy donors. Primers: 60 Vbeta forward and 13 Jbeta reverse. Repertoires were generated with immunoSEQ multiplex PCR, while TCRdb's copy carries only in-frame clones and drops some. Of about 160,000 clones listed, roughly 84% are singletons. Sequenced material: PBMCs. The receptors derive from a man aged 18-30 years in good health and CMV-seronegative.

This sequence joins TRBV2 and TRBJ2-3; 12 bases map to TRBD2. The J segment lost 4 bases and the V segment lost 6 bases, leaving 11 bases of the junction unmatched. CDR1 SNHLY and CDR2 FYNNEI come from the germline V gene. The CDR3 loop spans 17 amino acids. CDR3 DNA: TGTGCCAGCAGCCCCGGTTCGTCTAGCGGGGGGGCAGATACGCAGTATTTT. Amino acids: CASSPGSSSGGADTQYF.

This chain links TRBV11-2 with TRBJ2-5; 7 bases map to TRBD1. The CDR3 covers 13 residues. Germline CDR1 reads SGHAT; CDR2 reads FQNNGV. Unmatched junction bases numbered 7, after V lost 7 bases and J lost 5 bases. The CDR3 loop reads CASNRGFGETQYF. DNA for the CDR3: TGTGCCAGCAACAGGGGTTTTGGGGAGACCCAGTACTTC.

The chain is built from TRBV5-1 and TRBJ1-3; D gene unclear. The CDR3 spans 15 residues. Germline V gene sequence: CDR1 SGHRS, CDR2 YFSETQ. V lost 0 bases and J lost 4, with 11 bases in between. CDR3 amino acids: CASSLGGMRGNTIYF. The CDR3 DNA reads as TGCGCCAGCAGCTTGGGCGGGATGCGCGGAAACACCATATATTTT.

This clone was picked up a small number of times. The rearrangement uses TRBV28 and TRBJ1-6; a weak D match, TRBD1 (6 bases). Trimming cost V 8 bases and J 10 bases, with 12 bases left between them. This CDR3 has 12 residues. Germline V gene sequence: CDR1 MDHEN, CDR2 SYDVKM. CDR3 sequence (DNA): TGTGCCAGCGCAGGGGTCGGATCACCCCTCCACTTT. Translating it yields CASAGVGSPLHF.

The chain has TRBV2 and TRBJ2-2, with TRBD2 matching 10 bases. The CDR3 has 13 residues. Germline V gene data show CDR1 as SNHLY and CDR2 as FYNNEI. V lost 4 bases and J lost 12; bases outside the gene matches: 5. The CDR3 spells CASSGAGGRKLFF. The CDR3 nucleotides read TGTGCCAGCAGTGGAGCGGGGGGGCGGAAGCTGTTTTTT.

This clone was seen a few times. The rearrangement uses TRBV27 and TRBJ2-7; D unclear. This CDR3 spans 12 amino acids. The ends were cut back, 3 bases at V and 8 bases at J, with 11 bases in the middle. CDR1 is MNHEY, CDR2 SMNVEV, per germline (reference sequence). The CDR3 is CASSLSPNKQYF. In nucleotides, the CDR3 is TGTGCCAGCAGTTTGTCCCCCAACAAGCAGTACTTC.

The CDR3 region is CASSPDRDNEQFF. The CDR3 DNA is TGTGCCAGCAGCCCTGACAGGGACAATGAGCAGTTCTTC. The chain uses TRBV13 and TRBJ2-1; 7 positions agree with TRBD1. Germline lookup yields CDR1 PRHDT and CDR2 FYEKMQ (reference sequence). V shed 5 bases and J 5 bases; nucleotides not matched to a gene: 3. The CDR3 is 13 residues long.

The rearrangement uses TRBV6-1 and TRBJ2-1; possibly TRBD2 for D (5 bases). This CDR3 region has 14 residues. Trimming took 6 bases from V and 7 from J, leaving 16 bases between them. The germline V gene encodes CDR1 MNHNS and CDR2 SASEGT. As DNA, the CDR3 is TGTGCCAGCAGGCAGGACCGGGAAAGGAATGAGCAGTTCTTC. Translating gives CASRQDRERNEQFF.

This rearrangement joins TRBV7-2 to TRBJ1-1, with unresolved D. V lost 0 bases, J lost 1 base, and 12 bases lay in between. Germline assignment: CDR1 SGHTA and CDR2 FQGNSA. The CDR3 runs 16 residues. CDR3 sequence: CASSLAPMVANTEAFF. CDR3 coding DNA: TGTGCCAGCAGCTTAGCGCCCATGGTAGCGAACACTGAAGCTTTCTTT.

The chain combines TRBV18 with TRBJ1-5; 7 bases line up with TRBD1. The trim removed 3 bases at V and 1 base at J, leaving 3 bases unmatched. Germline V gene lookup returns CDR1 KGHSH and CDR2 LQKENI. The CDR3 contains 15 residues. The CDR3 sequence: CASSPTGNSNQPQHF. In nucleotides, the CDR3 is TGTGCCAGCTCACCGACAGGGAACAGCAATCAGCCCCAGCATTTT.

This chain connects TRBV2 to TRBJ2-3; TRBD2 agrees at 9 bases. The CDR3 has 16 residues. V was clipped by 5 bases and J by 2 bases; unmatched bases: 8. The germline CDR1 and CDR2 sequences are SNHLY and FYNNEI. CDR3 amino acids: CASSPGTSSLTDTQYF. DNA of the CDR3: TGTGCCAGCAGTCCGGGGACTAGCTCACTCACAGATACGCAGTATTTT. Based on the CDR3 plus reference TRBV2 and TRBJ2-3, the full variable domain is EPEVTQTPSHQVTQMGQEVILRCVPISNHLYFYWYRQILGQKVEFLVSFYNNEISEKSEIFDDQFSVERPDGSNFTLKIRSTKLEDSAMYFCASSPGTSSLTDTQYFGPGTRLTVL.

The V gene is TRBV6-4, the J gene TRBJ2-1, with D possibly matching TRBD1 (5 bases). With 3 bases removed from V and 0 bases from J, the gap between germline ends came to 12 bases. Germline-derived CDR1 and CDR2 are MRHNA and SNTAGT. The CDR3 sequence is 16 residues long. The CDR3 is CASSERGAGSYNEQFF. CDR3 in DNA: TGTGCCAGCAGTGAAAGGGGCGCCGGCTCCTACAATGAGCAGTTCTTC.

This chain joins TRBV19 and TRBJ2-7, with TRBD1 as a possible D gene (6 bases). CDR3 size: 12 residues. With 9 bases removed from V and 1 base from J, the gap between germline ends came to 10 bases. Germline CDR1 LNHDA, CDR2 SQIVND (reference sequence). Here the CDR3 DNA reads TGTGCCAGCCGGACAGTTTCCTACGAGCAGTACTTC. Protein: CASRTVSYEQYF.

The V call is TRBV7-9, the J call TRBJ2-5; perhaps TRBD1 as D (6 bases). CDR3 length equals 13 residues. Trimming shortened V by 5 bases and J by 2 bases, and 9 bases separated the two germline ends. The germline V gene has CDR1 SEHNR and CDR2 FQNEAQ (reference sequence). This CDR3 is CASSPQGQETQYF. The CDR3 nucleotides are TGTGCCAGCAGCCCACAGGGACAAGAGACCCAGTACTTC. Together with reference TRBV7-9 and TRBJ2-5, the CDR3 gives the full variable domain: DTGVSQNPRHKITKRGQNVTFRCDPISEHNRLYWYRQTLGQGPEFLTYFQNEAQLEKSRLLSDRFSAERPKGSFSTLEIQRTEQGDSAMYLCASSPQGQETQYFGPGTRLLVL.

This clone has just a few counts. This rearrangement joins TRBV9 to TRBJ1-2, with 7 nucleotides matching TRBD1. The ends lost 2 bases at V and 6 bases at J; junction bases unmatched: 10. The CDR3 is 15 amino acids. CDR1 is SGDLS and CDR2 is YYNGEE in the germline V gene. The CDR3 here is CASSVFGGQDDGYTF. In DNA form, the CDR3 reads TGTGCCAGCAGCGTTTTTGGCGGACAGGATGATGGCTACACCTTC. Full variable domain (remainder filled in from reference TRBV9 and TRBJ1-2): DSGVTQTPKHLITATGQRVTLRCSPRSGDLSVYWYQQSLDQGLQFLIQYYNGEERAKGNILERFSAQQFPDLHSELNLSSLELGDSALYFCASSVFGGQDDGYTFGSGTRLTVV.

The CDR3 nucleotides read TGTGCCAGCAGCTTAGCAGGGGACACCGGGGAGCTGTTTTTT. The encoded protein is CASSLAGDTGELFF. This sequence joins TRBV7-9 and TRBJ2-2; TRBD1 is a possible D gene (5 bases). The germline V gene has CDR1 SEHNR and CDR2 FQNEAQ (reference sequence). Between the trimmed V and J ends, which lost 0 bases and 3 bases, there was a span of 5 bases. The CDR3 is 14 amino acids.

The rearrangement joins TRBV28 to TRBJ2-3, with D hard to call. Deletions cut 7 bases from V and 5 bases from J, with 13 bases between. Germline V gene data show CDR1 as MDHEN and CDR2 as SYDVKM. The CDR3 loop spans 13 amino acids. The CDR3 DNA follows: TGTGCCAGCAAGGTCCCGGGTGGAGATACGCAGTATTTT. Translated: CASKVPGGDTQYF.

The rearrangement joins TRBV28 to TRBJ2-1; D is uncertain. Germline CDR1 reads MDHEN; CDR2 reads SYDVKM. Trimming took off 1 base at V and 7 bases at J, with 11 bases between the two ends. The CDR3 runs to 14 residues. CDR3 sequence: CASSLLWLPNEQFF. The CDR3 region has the DNA TGTGCCAGCAGTTTATTATGGCTCCCAAATGAGCAGTTCTTC. The variable domain in full, with the rest retrieved from reference TRBV28 and TRBJ2-1, is DVKVTQSSRYLVKRTGEKVFLECVQDMDHENMFWYRQDPGLGLRLIYFSYDVKMKEKGDIPEGYSVSREKKERFSLILESASTNQTSMYLCASSLLWLPNEQFFGPGTRLTVL.

This clone was picked up a small number of times. The chain is built from TRBV19 and TRBJ1-1; D is undetermined. The CDR3 length is 14 residues. The germline V gene has CDR1 LNHDA and CDR2 SQIVND (reference sequence). Trimming stripped 7 bases from V and 0 bases from J, with 12 bases between. In nucleotides, the CDR3 is TGTGCCAGTACCCGCCCAGGATTGAACACTGAAGCTTTCTTT. The encoded protein is CASTRPGLNTEAFF.

The CDR3 sequence: CASSGHRGLGPQHF. In DNA form, the CDR3 reads TGTGCCAGCAGTGGACACAGGGGGCTAGGTCCCCAGCATTTT. The chain employs TRBV6-5 and TRBJ1-5; 9 bases line up with TRBD1. V shed 5 bases, J shed 10 bases, and the junction held 9 bases outside the gene matches. CDR1 is MNHEY, CDR2 SVGAGI, per germline. This CDR3 has 14 residues.